This is a list of T cell receptor beta chains from one sample in a study of blood T cell repertoires in COVID-19. Sequencing was performed with immunoSEQ multiplex PCR; in TCRdb, only in-frame clones are kept and a portion is missing. The sample contains 280,000 or so clones, nearly 90% of which appear only once. Sequencing was done on a sample of PBMCs or T cells enriched from blood (not recorded which). The origin of the receptors is a woman in her 50s who had been exposed to COVID-19. Each CDR3 is given with its conserved first and last residue. D genes are given only for firm matches. The size of a clone is reported for some rows only, either as once, few or many, or as a class for expanded clones.

j_call clone_size v_call d_call cdr3_nt cdr3_aa
TRBJ2-7 - TRBV4-1 TRBD1 TGCGCCAGCAGCCAACCGCCCCGGGACAGGGGAGGCGAGCAGTACTTC CASSQPPRDRGGEQYF
TRBJ2-2 - TRBV10-3 - TGTGCCATCAGCGGAGGCGGGGAGCTGTTTTTT CAISGGGELFF
TRBJ1-5 - TRBV11-3 - TGTGCCAGCAGCTTAGTAACAACGGCGGAGGGTTGGCCCCAGCATTTT CASSLVTTAEGWPQHF
TRBJ1-4 - TRBV19 - TGTGCCAGTAGTCCCACTACAACTAATGAAAAACTGTTTTTT CASSPTTTNEKLFF
TRBJ1-6 - TRBV19 - TGTGCCAGTAGTATGTTAGAAGATTCACCCCTCCACTTT CASSMLEDSPLHF
TRBJ1-5 - TRBV10-3 - TGTGCCATCGCTGAGAACGCCAATCAGCCCCAGCATTTT CAIAENANQPQHF
TRBJ2-6 - TRBV19 TRBD2 TGTGCCAGTAGCGGACTAGCGGGGGGCTCTGGGGCCAACGTCCTGACTTTC CASSGLAGGSGANVLTF
TRBJ1-1 - TRBV7-2 TRBD1 TGTGCCAGCAGCTTAGAACCAGGGGGCTACACTGAAGCTTTCTTT CASSLEPGGYTEAFF
TRBJ2-1 few TRBV6-6 TRBD2 TGTGCCAGCAGTCACCCGCGGGGACTAGCGGGGGGCAGGTCCTACAATGAGCAGTTCTTC CASSHPRGLAGGRSYNEQFF
TRBJ2-7 - TRBV5-1 - TGCGCCAGCAGCTTGGACGGTAGCTCCCTCTCCTACGAGCAGTACTTC CASSLDGSSLSYEQYF
TRBJ1-5 - TRBV7-9 TRBD1 TGTGCCAGCAGCTTACAAGGAACAGGGGATCAGCCCCAGCATTTT CASSLQGTGDQPQHF
TRBJ2-7 few TRBV19 - TGTGCCAGTAGTGTTGGCAGCTCCTACGAGCAGTACTTC CASSVGSSYEQYF
TRBJ2-5 medium-sized TRBV3-1/TRBV3-2 - TGTGCCAGCGTAGGCCGGGACTCTGCAGCGGAGACCCAGTACTTC CASVGRDSAAETQYF
TRBJ1-2 - TRBV5-1 - TGCGCCAGCAGCCTGCCAGGCCGCTATGGCTACACCTTC CASSLPGRYGYTF
TRBJ2-1 - TRBV5-1 TRBD2 TGCGCCAGCAGCCTCCGGACTAGCGGGGGGGCCATCAATGAGCAGTTCTTC CASSLRTSGGAINEQFF
TRBJ2-7 - TRBV2 TRBD1 TGTGCCAGCAGTGTTGATGGGACAGGGGTCGGCGAGCAGTACTTC CASSVDGTGVGEQYF
TRBJ2-7 - TRBV7-2 - TGTGCCAGCAGCTTAGACGGGGGGCCCTACGAGCAGTACTTC CASSLDGGPYEQYF
TRBJ1-1 - TRBV2 TRBD1 TGTGCCAGCAGGGATCTATTGGGACAGGGGATGAACACTGAAGCTTTCTTT CASRDLLGQGMNTEAFF
TRBJ2-7 - TRBV5-1 TRBD2 TGCGCCAGCAGCTCTGGGACTAGCGGGGGGACTGAGCAGTACTTC CASSSGTSGGTEQYF
TRBJ2-7 few TRBV27 TRBD1 TGTGCCAGCAGTTTAAGGGGGCCCTACGAGCAGTACTTC CASSLRGPYEQYF
TRBJ1-5 once TRBV9 - TGTGCCAGCAGCGTAGGACAGACTCAGCCCCAGCATTTT CASSVGQTQPQHF
TRBJ1-1 - TRBV18 - TGTGCCAGCTCACCAGGGGGCCCTAACACTGAAGCTTTCTTT CASSPGGPNTEAFF
TRBJ1-2 - TRBV3-1/TRBV3-2 TRBD1 TGTGCCAGCAGCCCGACAGGGGCAATTGGGGGCTATGGCTACACCTTC CASSPTGAIGGYGYTF
TRBJ2-7 - TRBV5-1 - TGCGCCAGCAGCTTGATCGCAGGGTCGAATTACGAGCAGTACTTC CASSLIAGSNYEQYF
TRBJ2-1 - TRBV6-5 - TGTGCCAGCAGTTACTCCGGGGATTGGGAGCAGTTCTTC CASSYSGDWEQFF
TRBJ2-5 - TRBV4-1 - TGCGCCAGCAGCCAATGGGGAGTACAAGAGACCCAGTACTTC CASSQWGVQETQYF
TRBJ2-1 - TRBV5-1 TRBD1 TGCGCCAGCAGCCCGGGACAGGGGCTCTGGCATGAGCAGTTCTTC CASSPGQGLWHEQFF
TRBJ2-5 - TRBV12-3/TRBV12-4 - TGTGCCAGCAGTGTCAGCGGGACCCAGTACTTC CASSVSGTQYF
TRBJ1-1 - TRBV7-9 TRBD1 TGTGCCAGCAGCTTTATGCAGGGGGCCAGCACTGAAGCTTTCTTT CASSFMQGASTEAFF
TRBJ2-6 once TRBV3-1/TRBV3-2 - TGTGCCAGCAACCAGGGGGGTGGCTCTGGGGCCAACGTCCTGACTTTC CASNQGGGSGANVLTF
TRBJ2-7 - TRBV27 TRBD2 TGTGCCAGCAGTTTATGGGGGGAGGGTGGCTACGAGCAGTACTTC CASSLWGEGGYEQYF
TRBJ2-7 - TRBV2 - TGTGCCAGTTCGCTTGGACTATCCTACGAGCAGTACTTC CASSLGLSYEQYF
TRBJ1-1 - TRBV6-5 TRBD1 TGTGCCAGCATGGGACAGGGGATTAACCCTGAAGCTTTCTTT CASMGQGINPEAFF
TRBJ1-6 - TRBV6-5 - TGTGCCACCGGGGGCTCCTATAATTCACCCCTCCACTTT CATGGSYNSPLHF
TRBJ1-3 - TRBV28 - TGTGCCAGCAGTTCGGCCGCCCTCACAGGAAGCTCTGGAAACACCATATATTTT CASSSAALTGSSGNTIYF
TRBJ2-3 - TRBV11-2 TRBD2 TGTGCCAGCAGCTTAGATTGGCGGGGGGGCACAGATACGCAGTATTTT CASSLDWRGGTDTQYF
TRBJ1-2 - TRBV15 TRBD1 TGTGCCACCAGCACCAACAGGGGTCCCTATGGCTACACCTTC CATSTNRGPYGYTF
TRBJ1-1 few TRBV19 TRBD1 TGTGCCAGTAGTACATTCCTCGACAGGGAGGCTGAAGCTTTCTTT CASSTFLDREAEAFF
TRBJ1-2 - TRBV28 TRBD1 TGTGCCAGCAGTTTGAGGACAGGGACGTTTGGCTACACCTTC CASSLRTGTFGYTF
TRBJ1-3 once TRBV30 - TGTGCCTGGAGGGGATCCGGGACACCCGGTTTAAACACCATATATTTT CAWRGSGTPGLNTIYF
TRBJ1-2 - TRBV20-1 - TGCAGTGCTAGTACAGTCCAGGGGGGCTACACCTTC CSASTVQGGYTF
TRBJ1-4 once TRBV5-4 - TGTGCCTGGCTCAGGGCCCCTAATGAAAAACTGTTTTTT CAWLRAPNEKLFF
TRBJ2-3 - TRBV28 - TGTGCCAGCAGGACCGGGAGCTTAAGCACAGATACGCAGTATTTT CASRTGSLSTDTQYF
TRBJ2-5 - TRBV5-1 TRBD1 TGCGCCAGCAGCTTGGGTGGGACAGTTAAAGAGACCCAGTACTTC CASSLGGTVKETQYF
TRBJ1-2 - TRBV3-1/TRBV3-2 - TGTGCCAGCAGCCAAGGTTCAGGGATCTCGGGCTATGGCTACACCTTC CASSQGSGISGYGYTF